These 26 T cell receptor beta chains share one sample of origin, sequenced in a study of EBV T-cell therapy then PD-1 blockade in nasopharyngeal carcinoma. Time point specified: 266 days after commencement of treatment, after nivolumab therapy. Treatment given: AdE1-LMPpoly-expanded autologous EBV-specific T-cell therapy followed by anti-PD-1 nivolumab. Their cognate antigens are unknown. Repertoires were generated with immunoSEQ multiplex PCR, while TCRdb's copy carries only in-frame clones and drops some. In the table there are roughly 20,000 clones, about 88% of which are singletons. This specimen was CD8+ T cells from blood, taken at roughly day 280 from a patient whose treatment included autologous EBV-specific T cells and nivolumab. The receptors were sampled from a man aged 40-50 years with nasopharyngeal carcinoma.

This clone came up a few times. The same CDR3 also results from other DNA sequences found in this sample. The chain recombines TRBV7-9 with TRBJ1-5; D might be TRBD1 (6 bases). The CDR3 has 15 amino acids. Germline V gives CDR1 SEHNR, CDR2 FQNEAQ (reference sequence). Deletions cut 4 bases from V and 4 bases from J, with 14 bases between. CDR3 residues: CASSSSGAGNQPQHF. CDR3 DNA sequence: TGTGCCAGCAGCTCCTCAGGGGCTGGGAATCAGCCCCAGCATTTT.

The sample holds one count of this clone. The rearrangement joins TRBV6-2 or TRBV6-3 to TRBJ2-7; TRBD1 might be the D (6 bases). V was trimmed by 5 bases and J by 5 bases, leaving 16 bases between them. Per germline, CDR1 MNHEY and CDR2 SVGEGT. The CDR3 runs to 14 residues. CDR3 sequence (DNA): TGTGCCAGCAGTGTCTCGATCGAGGGGGACGAGCAGTACTTC. This codes for CASSVSIEGDEQYF.

The CDR3 nucleotides read TGTGCCAGCCTGTATGGGGATCAAGAGACCCAGTACTTC. This encodes CASLYGDQETQYF. The chain links TRBV12-3 or TRBV12-4 to TRBJ2-5, with D uncertain. The CDR3 covers 13 residues. The V and J ends lost 8 bases and 2 bases respectively, with 12 bases between them.

The V call is TRBV20-1, the J call TRBJ2-7; D possibly corresponds to TRBD2 (6 bases). The CDR3 loop spans 11 amino acids. CDR1 is DFQATT, CDR2 SNEGSKA, per germline (reference sequence). V gave up 7 bases and J gave up 3 bases, with 10 bases separating them. The CDR3 bases are TGCAGTGTCGAGGGAGGCTACGAGCAGTACTTC. The encoded protein is CSVEGGYEQYF.

This clone was recorded once. The rearrangement links TRBV4-3 to TRBJ2-2; TRBD2 agrees at 7 bases. This CDR3 is built from 14 residues. The germline V gene encodes CDR1 LGHNA and CDR2 YSLEER. V gave up 5 bases and J gave up 5 bases; unmatched junction bases: 5. This chain's CDR3 is CASSAGRGTGELFF. The CDR3 DNA reads TGCGCCAGCAGCGCGGGGCGGGGGACCGGGGAGCTGTTTTTT.

The gene calls are TRBV6-5 and TRBJ2-1, with a tentative D call TRBD2 (5 bases). CDR1 is MNHEY, CDR2 SVGAGI, per germline. The CDR3 loop spans 13 amino acids. Trimming pared 2 bases from V and 7 bases from J, leaving 9 bases between. CDR3 in amino acids: CASSYAGGNEQFF. The CDR3 DNA reads as TGTGCCAGCAGTTACGCGGGCGGAAATGAGCAGTTCTTC.

As to this clone: The germline gene is not matched at one end of the junction; a read error may be the cause. Distinct nucleotide sequences in the sample also encode this CDR3. The CDR3 nucleotides read TGTGCCAGTAGCTTAAGGAGCTCCTACGAGCAGTACTTC. Amino acids: CASSLRSSYEQYF. The chain employs TRBV11-3 and TRBJ2-7, with D unclear. In germline, CDR1 is SGHNT, CDR2 YENEEA. The CDR3 spans 13 residues.

The chain employs TRBV21-1 and TRBJ1-1; the D call TRBD1 from the table was never checked on the DNA. TRBV21-1 is described as a pseudogene. The length of the CDR3 is 14 residues. CDR3 region: CASSKDSMNTEAFF. Written as DNA, the CDR3 is TGTGCCAGCAGCAAAGACAGCATGAACACTGAAGCTTTCTTT.

CDR3 loop: CATSSGQGDLSPLHF. The DNA of the CDR3 is TGTGCCACCAGCAGCGGACAGGGAGACCTTTCACCCCTCCACTTT. The gene calls are TRBV15 and TRBJ1-6, with TRBD1 matching 8 bases. Germline trimming cut 3 bases from V and 9 bases from J; bases unmatched to any gene: 7. The length of the CDR3 is 15 residues. Germline V gives CDR1 LNHNV, CDR2 YYDKDF (reference sequence).

This rearrangement joins TRBV9 to TRBJ1-6, with 7 bases matching TRBD1. V dropped 7 bases and J dropped 7; count of bases not matched to a gene: 14. Germline values: CDR1 SGDLS, CDR2 YYNGEE. CDR3 length: 16 residues. CDR3 coding DNA: TGTGCCAGCTCCTTAGAGGGGGCGCAGGACAATTCACCCCTCCACTTT. Amino acid sequence: CASSLEGAQDNSPLHF.

The J gene is TRBJ2-2, the V gene TRBV6-5; TRBD1 aligns across 8 bases. CDR3 size: 15 residues. Germline V CDR1 and CDR2: MNHEY, SVGAGI. The ends lost 8 bases at V and 3 bases at J; junction bases unmatched: 8. The CDR3 nucleotides are TGTGCCAGCTTAAATGGACAGGGCTACACCGGGGAGCTGTTTTTT. Translating gives CASLNGQGYTGELFF.

The rearrangement joins TRBV7-3 to TRBJ2-7; tentative D call: TRBD2 (7 bases). The CDR3 is made up of 15 amino acids. Looked up from germline, CDR1 is SGHTA and CDR2 is FQGTGA. Trimming removed 0 bases from V and 4 bases from J, with 13 bases in between. The CDR3 DNA follows: TGTGCCAGCAGCTTAACGCGGGGGACAAAATACGAGCAGTACTTC. Amino acid sequence: CASSLTRGTKYEQYF.

V is TRBV6-5 and J is TRBJ2-3; weak D call: TRBD2 (5 bases). V lost 2 bases to trimming and J lost 5 bases, with 14 bases between them. The CDR3 loop spans 15 amino acids. Germline CDR1 reads MNHEY; CDR2 reads SVGAGI. CDR3 DNA sequence: TGTGCCAGCAGTTACACGGGATCGCCCGGAGATACGCAGTATTTT. Protein sequence: CASSYTGSPGDTQYF.

The chain combines TRBV20-1 with TRBJ1-1, with D hard to call. The CDR3 contains 11 residues. V lost 5 bases, J lost 3 bases, and 7 bases lay in between. The germline V gene encodes CDR1 DFQATT and CDR2 SNEGSKA (reference sequence). DNA for the CDR3: TGCAGTGCTTTCCGGGACACTGAAGCTTTCTTT. Translation: CSAFRDTEAFF.

The chain's CDR3 is CASRQGSLRTDTQYF. The CDR3 coding sequence is TGTGCCAGCAGACAGGGGTCGTTACGCACAGATACGCAGTATTTT. V usage is TRBV15 and J usage is TRBJ2-3, with TRBD1 identical over 8 bases. Germline lookup yields CDR1 LNHNV and CDR2 YYDKDF (reference sequence). V lost 10 bases to trimming and J lost 1 base; unmatched junction nucleotides: 10. This CDR3 contains 15 residues.

V is TRBV24-1 and J is TRBJ2-2; TRBD2 aligns across 13 bases. CDR1 is KGHDR and CDR2 is SFDVKD in the germline V gene. This CDR3 contains 16 residues. V dropped 12 bases and J dropped 0; count of bases not matched to a gene: 6. Here the CDR3 reads CASRLAGGTNTGELFF. In nucleotides, the CDR3 is TGTGCCTCAAGACTAGCGGGGGGCACGAACACCGGGGAGCTGTTTTTT.

CDR3 loop: CASSEEETSGDIQYF. Written as DNA, the CDR3 is TGTGCCAGCAGTGAAGAGGAGACTAGCGGTGACATTCAGTACTTC. V gene TRBV2 combines with J gene TRBJ2-4, with 9 bases matching TRBD2. CDR1 is SNHLY, CDR2 FYNNEI, per germline. The CDR3 has 15 residues. With 1 base clipped from V and 8 bases from J, the junction kept 6 bases outside the gene matches.

This sequence joins TRBV10-1 and TRBJ2-3; the D is unclear. Per germline, CDR1 WNHNN and CDR2 SYGVQD (reference sequence). CDR3 length: 14 residues. V lost 7 bases and J 2 bases, leaving 13 bases between the germline ends. CDR3 bases: TGCGCCAGCACTGCGTGCCTTTCCACAGATACGCAGTATTTT. As protein: CASTACLSTDTQYF.

The genes are TRBV3-1 (or the pseudogene TRBV3-2) and TRBJ2-3; D possibly corresponds to TRBD2 (5 bases). The V gene lost 1 base and the J gene lost 6 bases, with 11 bases spanning the gap. The CDR3 covers 14 residues. The germline V gene has CDR1 LGHDT and CDR2 YNNKEL (reference sequence). This CDR3 is CASSQVSGWDTQYF. In DNA form, the CDR3 reads TGTGCCAGCAGCCAAGTATCGGGGTGGGATACGCAGTATTTT.

This clone was detected only a few times. The genes are TRBV30 and TRBJ2-7; the D gene is possibly TRBD1 (6 bases). Trimming left V 0 bases short and J 2 bases short, with 11 bases between. The germline gives CDR1 GTSNPN, CDR2 SVGIG (reference sequence). The CDR3 is 14 amino acids. The CDR3 bases are TGTGCCTGGAGTGTACAGGGCCGAACCTACGAGCAGTACTTC. It codes for CAWSVQGRTYEQYF. The complete variable domain, with remaining parts taken from reference TRBV30 and TRBJ2-7, reads SQTIHQWPATLVQPVGSPLSLECTVEGTSNPNLYWYRQAAGRGLQLLFYSVGIGQISSEVPQNLSASRPQDRQFILSSKKLLLSDSGFYLCAWSVQGRTYEQYFGPGTRLTVT.

The V call is TRBV5-8, the J call TRBJ1-1; no clear D gene. Trimming removed 7 bases at V and 8 bases at J, with 21 bases between. Germline V lookup: CDR1 SGHTS, CDR2 YDEGEE. The CDR3 is 14 residues long. The CDR3 region has the DNA TGTGCCAGCCCCAGCCAGGACGACAAGCTAGAAGCTTTCTTT. It translates to CASPSQDDKLEAFF.

V is TRBV11-2 and J is TRBJ1-2, with a tentative D call TRBD1 (6 bases). This CDR3 spans 15 amino acids. Germline-derived CDR1 and CDR2 are SGHAT and FQNNGV. Trimming took 5 bases from V and 4 from J, leaving 17 bases between them. The CDR3 DNA sequence: TGTGCCAGCAGCCCAGGTGTGACAGGTACCTATGGCTACACCTTC. This encodes CASSPGVTGTYGYTF.

This clone turned up a few times. This chain uses TRBV6-5 with TRBJ1-5, with D possibly TRBD1 on 5 matching bases. The CDR3 is 14 amino acids. Germline V gene sequence: CDR1 MNHEY, CDR2 SVGAGI. V was cut by 0 bases and J by 9 bases, with 12 bases left in between. Written as DNA, the CDR3 is TGTGCCAGCAGTTACTCGAGTGGGGGTTCGCCCCAGCATTTT. This codes for CASSYSSGGSPQHF.

This clone was seen more than once but under ten times. The chain joins TRBV4-3 to TRBJ2-2, with D perhaps matching TRBD1 (6 bases). This CDR3 comprises 14 residues. Germline CDR1 reads LGHNA; CDR2 reads YSLEER. V lost 4 bases and J 7 bases, leaving 13 bases between the germline ends. CDR3 coding DNA: TGCGCCAGCAGCCCCCTGAAGGGGGTCGGGGAGCTGTTTTTT. Its translation: CASSPLKGVGELFF.

The rearrangement links TRBV2 to TRBJ1-4, with no clear D. V shed 5 bases and J shed 5 bases, with 9 bases lying between them. Germline V CDR1 and CDR2: SNHLY, FYNNEI. This CDR3 is 13 amino acids long. The CDR3 DNA reads as TGTGCCAGCAGTAGACTGACCAATGAAAAACTGTTTTTT. Amino acid sequence: CASSRLTNEKLFF.

The V call is TRBV7-3, the J call TRBJ1-1, with D hard to call. Trimming removed 4 bases at V and 1 base at J, with 7 bases between. The germline V gene has CDR1 SGHTA and CDR2 FQGTGA. CDR3 size: 13 residues. CDR3 DNA: TGTGCCAGCAGCTACGGACCGAACACTGAAGCTTTCTTT. Its protein is CASSYGPNTEAFF.